Included here is one TCR beta chain sequence, with context. Its cognate antigen is unknown. Germline CDR1 is LGHDT and CDR2 is YNNKEL (reference sequence). V lost 0 bases and J lost 6, with 9 bases in between. The CDR3 totals 14 residues. Reverse transcription used about 0.45 to 1 ug RNA and random hexamers. TCR beta CDR3 was amplified by immunoSEQ covering 54 Vbeta and 13 Jbeta. TCRdb re-called the immunoSEQ multiplex PCR reads through MiXCR, storing one row per CDR3 protein. The data show 200,000 to 300,000 distinct CDR3 sequences, less than 96% seen once. The data derive from a study of CD8 T cells in Susac syndrome. Study context: The sequenced Susac syndrome patients included five or six who had clinically active disease and roughly 8 who were in remission.

Study-level findings and limits: The Susac syndrome CD4+ T cell repertoires displayed no clonal expansion.

In contrast to the negatively isolated CD8+ and CD4+ T cells, TEMRA cells were FACS-enriched. The J gene is TRBJ1-5, the V gene TRBV3-1, with TRBD1 as a possible D gene (5 bases). Material: CD4+ T cells from PBMCs. The sequence derives from a human donor with Susac syndrome. The CDR3 DNA sequence: TGTGCCAGCAGCCAAGACAGGGCGATTCAGCCCCAGCATTTT. Amino acid sequence: CASSQDRAIQPQHF.